This TCR beta chain was sequenced for a study of tumor-infiltrating lymphocytes in primary liver carcinoma. Regarding the study as a whole: Paired tumor-adjacent and tumor-blood samples overlapped less than tumor region pairs did.

This clonotype was detected once. Its antigen is as yet unknown. Alongside blood RNA obtained from unsorted whole blood, germline DNA was also extracted. Starting material of about 0.45 ug total RNA yielded TCR beta cDNA via a constant-region primer. Amplification in three nested multiplex PCR rounds with slightly modified ARM-PCR gave rise to TCR beta libraries. TCRdb independently ran MiXCR on the multiplex PCR reads; one entry per CDR3 protein. The sample contains about 350,000 distinct CDR3 sequences, around 60% of which appear only once. This clonotype was obtained from a man in his forties or fifties with primary liver carcinoma and hepatitis B virus infection. Sequenced: peripheral blood.

The CDR3 region has the DNA TGTGCCAGGAGCCCATCCACCGGGGAGCTGTTTTTT. This encodes CARSPSTGELFF. V is TRBV6-2 or TRBV6-3 and J is TRBJ2-2; D remains ambiguous. Germline CDR1 MNHEY, CDR2 SVGEGT. V was clipped by 9 bases and J by 4 bases, with 9 bases between them. There are 12 residues in the CDR3.